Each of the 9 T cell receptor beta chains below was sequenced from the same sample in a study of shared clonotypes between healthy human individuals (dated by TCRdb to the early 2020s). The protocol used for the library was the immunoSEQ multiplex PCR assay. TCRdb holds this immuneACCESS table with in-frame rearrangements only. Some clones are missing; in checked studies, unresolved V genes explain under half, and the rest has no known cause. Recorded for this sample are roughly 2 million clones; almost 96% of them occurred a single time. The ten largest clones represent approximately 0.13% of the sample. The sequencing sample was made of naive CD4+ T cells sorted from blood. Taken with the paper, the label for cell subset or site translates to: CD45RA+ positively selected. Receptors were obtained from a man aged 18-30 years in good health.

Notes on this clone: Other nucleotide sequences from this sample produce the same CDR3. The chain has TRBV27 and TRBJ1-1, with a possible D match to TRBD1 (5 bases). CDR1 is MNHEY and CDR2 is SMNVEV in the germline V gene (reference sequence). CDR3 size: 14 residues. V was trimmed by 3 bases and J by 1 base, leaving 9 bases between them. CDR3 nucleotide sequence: TGTGCCAGCAGTTTCGGGACGGCGAACACTGAAGCTTTCTTT. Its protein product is CASSFGTANTEAFF.

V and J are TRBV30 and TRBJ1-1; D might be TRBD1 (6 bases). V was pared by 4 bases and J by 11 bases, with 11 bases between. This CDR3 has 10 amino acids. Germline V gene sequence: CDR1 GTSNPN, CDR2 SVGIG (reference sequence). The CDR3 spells CAWKGVAAFF. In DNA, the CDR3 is TGTGCCTGGAAGGGGGTGGCTGCTTTCTTT.

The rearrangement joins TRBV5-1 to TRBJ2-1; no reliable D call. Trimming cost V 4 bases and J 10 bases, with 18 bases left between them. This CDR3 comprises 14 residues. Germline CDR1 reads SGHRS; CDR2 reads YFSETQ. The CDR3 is CASSPPTSGYEQFF. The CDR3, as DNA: TGCGCCAGCAGCCCCCCGACTTCCGGTTACGAGCAGTTCTTC.

The CDR3 DNA follows: TGTGCCAGCAGTTCTTACGGCTATGGCTACACCTTC. Translating gives CASSSYGYGYTF. The genes are TRBV5-6 and TRBJ1-2; D is unresolved. The ends were cut back, 5 bases at V and 4 bases at J, with 9 bases in the middle. CDR3 length: 12 amino acids. Per germline, CDR1 SGHDT and CDR2 YYEEEE.

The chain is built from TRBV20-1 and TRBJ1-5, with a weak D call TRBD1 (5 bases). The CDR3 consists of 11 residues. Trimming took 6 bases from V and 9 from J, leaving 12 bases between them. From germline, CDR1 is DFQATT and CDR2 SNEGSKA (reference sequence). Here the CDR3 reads CSADPGSPQHF. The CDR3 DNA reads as TGCAGTGCAGACCCAGGGTCGCCCCAGCATTTT.

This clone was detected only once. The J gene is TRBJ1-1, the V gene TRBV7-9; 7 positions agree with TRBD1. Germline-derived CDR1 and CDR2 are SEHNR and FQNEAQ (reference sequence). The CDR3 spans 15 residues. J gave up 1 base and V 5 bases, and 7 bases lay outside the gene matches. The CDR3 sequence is CASSLLGDRNTEAFF. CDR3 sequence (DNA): TGTGCCAGCAGCCTATTGGGGGACAGGAACACTGAAGCTTTCTTT.

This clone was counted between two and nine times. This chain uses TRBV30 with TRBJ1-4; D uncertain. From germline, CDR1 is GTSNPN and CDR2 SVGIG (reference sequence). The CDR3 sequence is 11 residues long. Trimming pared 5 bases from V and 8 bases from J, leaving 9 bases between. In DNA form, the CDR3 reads TGTGCCTGGGGGGATGGGGAAAAACTGTTTTTT. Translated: CAWGDGEKLFF.

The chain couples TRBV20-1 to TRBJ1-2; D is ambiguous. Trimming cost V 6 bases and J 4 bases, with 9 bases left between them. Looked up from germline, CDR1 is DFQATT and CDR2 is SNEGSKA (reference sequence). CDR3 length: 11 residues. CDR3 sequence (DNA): TGCAGTGCCCCGCAAGGCTATGGCTACACCTTC. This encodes CSAPQGYGYTF.

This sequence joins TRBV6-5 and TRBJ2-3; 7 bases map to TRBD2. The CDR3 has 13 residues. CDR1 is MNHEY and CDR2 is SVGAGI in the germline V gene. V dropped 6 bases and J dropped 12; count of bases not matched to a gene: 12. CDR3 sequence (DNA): TGTGCCAGCAGGACCCCCGGAGGGAGGGTTCAGTATTTT. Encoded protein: CASRTPGGRVQYF.